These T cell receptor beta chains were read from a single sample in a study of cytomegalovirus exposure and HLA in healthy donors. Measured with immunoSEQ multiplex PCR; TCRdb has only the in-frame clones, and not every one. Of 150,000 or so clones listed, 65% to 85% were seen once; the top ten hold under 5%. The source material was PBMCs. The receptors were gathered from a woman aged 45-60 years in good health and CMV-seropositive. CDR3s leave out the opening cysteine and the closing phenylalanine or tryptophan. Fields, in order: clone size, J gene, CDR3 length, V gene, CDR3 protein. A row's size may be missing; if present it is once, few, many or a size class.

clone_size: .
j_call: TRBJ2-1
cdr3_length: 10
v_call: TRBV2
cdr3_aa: ASSGGYNEQF

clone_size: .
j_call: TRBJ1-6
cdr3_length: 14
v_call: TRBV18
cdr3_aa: ASSLPPGQGGGSLH

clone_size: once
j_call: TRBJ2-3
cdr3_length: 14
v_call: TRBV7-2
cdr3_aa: ASSWDPGQRGDTQY

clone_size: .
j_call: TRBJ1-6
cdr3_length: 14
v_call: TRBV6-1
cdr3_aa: ASSVHRETYNSPLH

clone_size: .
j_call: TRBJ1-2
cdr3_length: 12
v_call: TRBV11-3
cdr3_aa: ASSTRQLNYGYT

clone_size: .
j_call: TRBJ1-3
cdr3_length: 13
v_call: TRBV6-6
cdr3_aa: ASSYSTGAGNTIY

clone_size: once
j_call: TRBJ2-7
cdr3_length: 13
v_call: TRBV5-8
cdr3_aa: ASSPLQGVLYEQY

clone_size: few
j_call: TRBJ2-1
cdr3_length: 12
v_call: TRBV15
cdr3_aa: ATSRANRGGEQF

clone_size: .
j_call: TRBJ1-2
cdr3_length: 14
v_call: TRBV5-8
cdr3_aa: ASRGTGIGDGYGYT

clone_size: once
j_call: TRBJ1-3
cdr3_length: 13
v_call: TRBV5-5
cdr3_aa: ASSWAQGARNTIY

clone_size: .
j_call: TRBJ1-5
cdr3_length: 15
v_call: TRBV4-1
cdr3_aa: ASSPYGQGYSNQPQH

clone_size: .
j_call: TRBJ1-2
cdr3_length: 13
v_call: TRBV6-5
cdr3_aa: ASSNPRTGSAGYT

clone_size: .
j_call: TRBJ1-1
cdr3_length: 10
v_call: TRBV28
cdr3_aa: ASSRGTGGAF

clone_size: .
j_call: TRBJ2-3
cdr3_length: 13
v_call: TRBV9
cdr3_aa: ASSVGGGPRDTQY

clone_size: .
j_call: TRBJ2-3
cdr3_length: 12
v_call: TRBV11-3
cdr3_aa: ASSLRQGADTQY

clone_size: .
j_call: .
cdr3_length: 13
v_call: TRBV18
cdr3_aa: ASLPDRGGAYEQY

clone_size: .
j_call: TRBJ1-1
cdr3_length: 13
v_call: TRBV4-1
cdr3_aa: ASSQTGQGNTEAF

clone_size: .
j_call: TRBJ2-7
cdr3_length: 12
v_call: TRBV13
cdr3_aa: ASSLKRQGYEQY

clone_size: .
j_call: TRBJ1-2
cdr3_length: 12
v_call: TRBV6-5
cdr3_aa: ASSYEGGGYGYT

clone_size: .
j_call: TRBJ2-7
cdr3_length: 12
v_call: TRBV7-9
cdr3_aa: ASSSPFGAGEQY

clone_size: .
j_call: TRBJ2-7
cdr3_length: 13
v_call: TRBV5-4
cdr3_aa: ASSPGLAGTYEQY

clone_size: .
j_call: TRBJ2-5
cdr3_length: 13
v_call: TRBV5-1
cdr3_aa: ASSLVTAGEETQY

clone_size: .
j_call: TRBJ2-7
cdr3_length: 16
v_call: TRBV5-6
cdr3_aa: ASSSFSSWTGGLHEQY

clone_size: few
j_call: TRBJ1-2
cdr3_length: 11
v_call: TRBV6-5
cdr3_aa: ASSYSGDYGYT

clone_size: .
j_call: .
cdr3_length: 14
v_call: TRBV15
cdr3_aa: ATSREAGGGSYEQY

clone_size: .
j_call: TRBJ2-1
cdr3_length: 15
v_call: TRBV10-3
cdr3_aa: AISGTSGGASYNEQF

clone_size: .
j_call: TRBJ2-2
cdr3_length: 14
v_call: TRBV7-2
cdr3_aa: ASSLLSGYPTGELF

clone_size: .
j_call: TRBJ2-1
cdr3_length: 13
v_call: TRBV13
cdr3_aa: ASSPGTGDDNEQF

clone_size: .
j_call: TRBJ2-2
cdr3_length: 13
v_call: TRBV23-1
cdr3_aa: ASTQRGSSDGELF

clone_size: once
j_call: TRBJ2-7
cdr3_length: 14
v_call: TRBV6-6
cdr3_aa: ASSFPSLAGGYEQY

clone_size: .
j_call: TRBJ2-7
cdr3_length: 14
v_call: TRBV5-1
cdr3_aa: ASSSQPGQGTYEQY

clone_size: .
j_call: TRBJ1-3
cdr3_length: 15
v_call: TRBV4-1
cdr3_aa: ASSQEQGAQNGNTIY

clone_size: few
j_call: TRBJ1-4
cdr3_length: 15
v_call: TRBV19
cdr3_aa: ASSNPGQGNSNEKLF

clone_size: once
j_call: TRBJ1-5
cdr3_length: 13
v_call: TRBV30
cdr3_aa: AWSYGDIRDTPQH

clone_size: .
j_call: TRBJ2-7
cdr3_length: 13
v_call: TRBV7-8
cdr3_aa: ASSLGLAESYEQY

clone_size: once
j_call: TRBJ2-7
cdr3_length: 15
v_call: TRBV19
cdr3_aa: ASSFLAGKVGFYEQY

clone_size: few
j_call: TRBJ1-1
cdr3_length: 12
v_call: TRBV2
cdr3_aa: ASSTGPGDTEAF

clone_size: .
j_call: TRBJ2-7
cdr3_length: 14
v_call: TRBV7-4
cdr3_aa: ASSLIPGQAIYEQY

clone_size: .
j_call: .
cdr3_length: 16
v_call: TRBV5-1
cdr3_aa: ASSLVGTSGVYAYEQY

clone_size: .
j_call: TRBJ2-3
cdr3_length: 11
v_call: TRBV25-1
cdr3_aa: ASSSGGTDTQY

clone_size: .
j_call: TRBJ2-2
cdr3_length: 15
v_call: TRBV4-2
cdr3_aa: ASSQALMRQGTGELF

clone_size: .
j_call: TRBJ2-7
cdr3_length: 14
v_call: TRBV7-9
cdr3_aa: ASSLGVSRGAYEQY

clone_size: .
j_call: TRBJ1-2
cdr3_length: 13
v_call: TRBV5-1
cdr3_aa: ASSLAPGLDYGYT

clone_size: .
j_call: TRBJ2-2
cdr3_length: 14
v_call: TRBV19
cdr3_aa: ASISRSSGRVGELF

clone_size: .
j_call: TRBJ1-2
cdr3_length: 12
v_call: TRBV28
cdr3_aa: ASSSQTANYGYT

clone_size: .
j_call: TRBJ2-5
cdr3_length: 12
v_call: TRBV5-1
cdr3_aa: ASSLALQGETQY

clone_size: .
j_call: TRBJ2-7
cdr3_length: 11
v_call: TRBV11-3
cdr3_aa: ASSPRVAYEQY

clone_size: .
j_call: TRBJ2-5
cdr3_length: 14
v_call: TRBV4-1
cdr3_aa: ASSQETLGLPETQY

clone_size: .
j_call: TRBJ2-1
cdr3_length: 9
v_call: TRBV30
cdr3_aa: AWSVVDEQF